This TCR beta chain stems from a study of T-cell reconstitution after alpha-beta-depleted transplantation in children. A library of TCRbeta sequences, prepared with unique molecular identifiers, was generated. One entry per CDR3 protein, called by TCRdb with MiXCR from the PCR reads. In the table there are approximately 640,000 distinct CDR3 sequences, 15% to 20% of which are singletons. CDR3 length equals 17 residues. Per germline, CDR1 LGHNA and CDR2 YNFKEQ. Trimming cost V 0 bases and J 1 base, with 15 bases left between them. J is TRBJ1-1 and V is TRBV4-2; D is perhaps TRBD1 (6 bases). This sample comprised PBMCs from the stem cell graft donor, obtained from the stem cell graft. This sequence was found in a human donor who donated a stem cell graft to a child with acute myeloid leukemia. CDR3 nucleotide sequence: TGTGCCAGCAGCCAAGAACCGACTGGGGGGGCGAACACTGAAGCTTTCTTT. The encoded protein is CASSQEPTGGANTEAFF.